The 25 T cell receptor beta chains below were found in one sample sequenced in a study of shared clonotypes between healthy human individuals. Data came from immunoSEQ multiplex PCR; TCRdb stores just in-frame clones and leaves some out. The sample has roughly 500,000 clones; approximately 95% are singletons. The sample comprised naive CD4+ T cells sorted from blood. Subset defined: CD45RA+ positively selected. The receptor set was obtained from a woman in her 30s in good health.

Notes on this clone: Distinct nucleotide sequences in the sample also encode this CDR3. V gene TRBV28 combines with J gene TRBJ2-7, with 11 bases that match TRBD2. The CDR3 is made up of 14 amino acids. The trim removed 9 bases at V and 2 bases at J, leaving 6 bases unmatched. CDR1 and CDR2 (germline): MDHEN, SYDVKM. For the CDR3, the DNA is TGTGCCAGTAAATTAGCGGGAGGGCCCTACGAGCAGTACTTC. As protein: CASKLAGGPYEQYF.

The chain employs TRBV2 and TRBJ1-5; weak D call: TRBD1 (6 bases). CDR3 size: 14 residues. Trimming stripped 6 bases from V and 6 bases from J, with 15 bases between. Germline V gene data show CDR1 as SNHLY and CDR2 as FYNNEI. The CDR3 nucleotides are TGTGCCAGCAGGAAAGAGGGGGTGCCTCAGCCCCAGCATTTT. Translating gives CASRKEGVPQPQHF.

Notes on this clone: Other DNA sequences in the sample encode the same CDR3. The V call is TRBV6-5, the J call TRBJ2-6, with unresolved D. The CDR3 has 15 residues. CDR1 and CDR2 (germline): MNHEY, SVGAGI. Trimming left V 2 bases short and J 0 bases short, with 5 bases between. The CDR3 protein is CASSYLDSGANVLTF. The CDR3, as DNA: TGTGCCAGCAGTTACCTAGACTCTGGGGCCAACGTCCTGACTTTC.

The CDR3 DNA reads as TGTGCCAGCAGTTTCCAGGGATCGAGTCGCACTGAAGCTTTCTTT. Its protein product is CASSFQGSSRTEAFF. V is TRBV28 and J is TRBJ1-1; possible D gene TRBD1, 5 bases. The CDR3 length is 15 residues. Germline-derived CDR1 and CDR2 are MDHEN and SYDVKM. With 3 bases removed from V and 4 bases from J, the gap between germline ends came to 15 bases. Full variable domain (missing parts from reference TRBV28 and TRBJ1-1): DVKVTQSSRYLVKRTGEKVFLECVQDMDHENMFWYRQDPGLGLRLIYFSYDVKMKEKGDIPEGYSVSREKKERFSLILESASTNQTSMYLCASSFQGSSRTEAFFGQGTRLTVV.

V gene TRBV5-6 combines with J gene TRBJ2-7; 7 positions agree with TRBD2. The CDR3 covers 13 residues. V lost 6 bases, J lost 2 bases, and 5 bases stayed unmatched. Germline V gene data show CDR1 as SGHDT and CDR2 as YYEEEE. Written as DNA, the CDR3 is TGTGCCAGCAACCGGGGGAGGGCCTACGAGCAGTACTTC. Its translation: CASNRGRAYEQYF.

This chain joins TRBV6-5 and TRBJ2-4, with no clear D. The CDR3 is 15 amino acids. Per the germline V gene, CDR1 is MNHEY and CDR2 is SVGAGI. The V end lost 6 bases, the J end lost 1 base, and 13 bases lay between the germline ends. For the CDR3, the DNA is TGTGCCAGCAGGGCCGTCAGTACTGCCAAAAACATTCAGTACTTC. Its protein is CASRAVSTAKNIQYF.

In regard to this clone: Other nucleotide sequences from this sample produce the same CDR3. The CDR3 loop is CASSLDWGNTEAFF. The CDR3 DNA reads TGCGCCAGCAGCTTGGACTGGGGAAACACTGAAGCTTTCTTT. V is TRBV5-1 and J is TRBJ1-1; the D is unclear. CDR1 SGHRS and CDR2 YFSETQ come from the germline V gene. The CDR3 is made up of 14 amino acids. The V end lost 0 bases, the J end lost 2 bases, and 8 bases lay between the germline ends.

The CDR3 protein is CASRSGGTSMTKNIQYF. As DNA, the CDR3 is TGTGCCAGCAGAAGTGGGGGGACTAGCATGACCAAAAACATTCAGTACTTC. The V call is TRBV2, the J call TRBJ2-4, with 9 bases lining up with TRBD2. CDR1 and CDR2 from the germline V gene are SNHLY and FYNNEI. The J segment lost 2 bases and the V segment lost 6 bases, leaving 11 bases of the junction unmatched. This CDR3 has 17 residues.

The chain recombines TRBV7-4 with TRBJ1-4; D uncertain. From germline, CDR1 is SGHVT and CDR2 SQSDAQ. V lost 1 base and J 7 bases, leaving 10 bases between the germline ends. This CDR3 comprises 14 residues. CDR3 nucleotides: TGTGCCAGCAGCTTAGAAGACCGCTTTGAAAAACTGTTTTTT. Its translation: CASSLEDRFEKLFF.

The J gene is TRBJ2-7, the V gene TRBV13; 7 bases agree with TRBD2. The germline V gene encodes CDR1 PRHDT and CDR2 FYEKMQ (reference sequence). This CDR3 has 16 residues. V lost 2 bases and J lost 4; bases outside the gene matches: 11. CDR3 sequence reads: CASSLFGGGSSYEQYF. The CDR3 DNA sequence: TGTGCCAGCAGCTTATTTGGCGGCGGGAGTTCGTACGAGCAGTACTTC.

J is TRBJ2-7 and V is TRBV18; perhaps TRBD2 as D (5 bases). CDR3 length: 16 residues. The germline CDR1 and CDR2 sequences are KGHSH and LQKENI. V shed 2 bases and J shed 4 bases, with 18 bases lying between them. The CDR3 region has the DNA TGTGCCAGCTCACCAGCGATGGCTAGGCGCGGGTACGAGCAGTACTTC. Its translation is CASSPAMARRGYEQYF. Using reference TRBV18 and TRBJ2-7 for the parts outside the CDR3, the full variable domain is NAGVMQNPRHLVRRRGQEARLRCSPMKGHSHVYWYRQLPEEGLKFMVYLQKENIIDESGMPKERFSAEFPKEGPSILRIQQVVRGDSAAYFCASSPAMARRGYEQYFGPGTRLTVT.

This clone came up once. V gene TRBV28 combines with J gene TRBJ1-4; D not certain. The CDR3 runs to 17 residues. Trimming stripped 5 bases from V and 8 bases from J, with 24 bases between. The germline CDR1 and CDR2 sequences are MDHEN and SYDVKM. In DNA, the CDR3 is TGTGCCAGCAGTATCCGAACTGGCGGGTACGGAGGGGAAAAACTGTTTTTT. It yields the protein CASSIRTGGYGGEKLFF.

The table lists this clone with a few counts. This chain connects TRBV15 to TRBJ1-2, with D uncertain. CDR3 length equals 13 residues. The germline V and J ends were trimmed by 8 bases and 3 bases, with 13 bases remaining between them. Per the germline V gene, CDR1 is LNHNV and CDR2 is YYDKDF (reference sequence). DNA of the CDR3: TGTGCCACCCGGCAGGATTTGGACTATGGCTACACCTTC. Protein sequence: CATRQDLDYGYTF.

The chain links TRBV5-1 to TRBJ1-4; D call uncertain. The CDR3 contains 14 residues. The V and J ends lost 4 bases and 0 bases respectively, with 7 bases between them. Germline CDR1 and CDR2: SGHRS and YFSETQ. CDR3 in amino acids: CASSPLTTNEKLFF. DNA for the CDR3: TGCGCCAGCAGCCCGTTAACAACTAATGAAAAACTGTTTTTT.

The chain joins TRBV28 to TRBJ2-5; D remains ambiguous. This CDR3 contains 13 residues. The V and J ends lost 3 bases and 9 bases respectively, with 14 bases between them. Germline V gene sequence: CDR1 MDHEN, CDR2 SYDVKM. CDR3 sequence (DNA): TGTGCCAGCAGTTTCCAGGACCCTCGGGCCCAGTACTTC. Its translation is CASSFQDPRAQYF.

This chain connects TRBV15 to TRBJ1-2, with D possibly TRBD1 on 5 matching bases. V was shortened by 0 bases and J by 5 bases, with 19 bases between the two germline ends. Germline-derived CDR1 and CDR2 are LNHNV and YYDKDF (reference sequence). The CDR3 consists of 17 residues. The CDR3 region has the DNA TGTGCCACCAGCAGAGATGGGGCCCGGGCCATATCATATGGCTACACCTTC. As protein: CATSRDGARAISYGYTF.

CDR3 nucleotide sequence: TGCAGCGTTGATGCAGGGTTCCATACGCAGTATTTT. Protein sequence: CSVDAGFHTQYF. The J gene is TRBJ2-3, the V gene TRBV29-1, with TRBD1 as a possible D gene (5 bases). Germline V gene data show CDR1 as SQVTM and CDR2 as ANQGSEA. The CDR3 runs to 12 residues. Between the trimmed V and J ends, which lost 3 bases and 7 bases, there was a span of 11 bases.

This chain links TRBV6-1 with TRBJ2-3, with D hard to call. Germline V gene data show CDR1 as MNHNS and CDR2 as SASEGT. The CDR3 is 16 amino acids. The germline V and J ends were trimmed by 2 bases and 0 bases, with 12 bases remaining between them. CDR3 bases: TGTGCCAGCAGTGAAAGACTCTCATATAGCACAGATACGCAGTATTTT. Its protein is CASSERLSYSTDTQYF.

The rearrangement uses TRBV2 and TRBJ1-1; TRBD1 is a possible D gene (5 bases). In germline, CDR1 is SNHLY, CDR2 FYNNEI. With 3 bases removed from V and 4 bases from J, the gap between germline ends came to 18 bases. CDR3 length: 16 amino acids. The CDR3 region has the DNA TGTGCCAGCAGTGAGGGCCTGGGGGTCCTGGGCACTGAAGCTTTCTTT. Translated: CASSEGLGVLGTEAFF.

V and J are TRBV2 and TRBJ1-2, with a possible D match to TRBD1 (5 bases). Trimming shortened V by 5 bases and J by 3 bases, and 16 bases separated the two germline ends. Germline V gives CDR1 SNHLY, CDR2 FYNNEI. This CDR3 comprises 15 residues. The CDR3 nucleotides are TGTGCCAGCAGTCTGTCAGGGCCCAACCACTATGGCTACACCTTC. Protein sequence: CASSLSGPNHYGYTF. Full variable domain (outside the CDR3, taken from reference TRBV2 and TRBJ1-2): EPEVTQTPSHQVTQMGQEVILRCVPISNHLYFYWYRQILGQKVEFLVSFYNNEISEKSEIFDDQFSVERPDGSNFTLKIRSTKLEDSAMYFCASSLSGPNHYGYTFGSGTRLTVV.

The J gene is TRBJ2-3, the V gene TRBV9; D is unclear. The CDR3 consists of 12 residues. Germline V gene sequence: CDR1 SGDLS, CDR2 YYNGEE. Trimming cost V 3 bases and J 8 bases, with 10 bases left between them. The CDR3: CASSGVASTQYF. In nucleotides, the CDR3 is TGTGCCAGCAGCGGCGTGGCCAGTACGCAGTATTTT.

V is TRBV12-5 and J is TRBJ2-7; D is unresolved. Germline V gene lookup returns CDR1 LGHNT and CDR2 FRNRAP. The CDR3 is 11 amino acids. The V end lost 1 base, the J end lost 7 bases, and 5 bases lay between the germline ends. The DNA of the CDR3 is TGTGCTAGTGGTTTGGGGCGTGAGCAGTACTTC. Protein: CASGLGREQYF.

Here the CDR3 DNA reads TGTGCCAGCAGCACCTTCAGGGGGCTAACTAGAAACTATGGCTACACCTTC. It yields the protein CASSTFRGLTRNYGYTF. The rearrangement links TRBV5-8 to TRBJ1-2, with 8 bases lining up with TRBD1. The V gene end was trimmed by 4 bases and the J gene end by 2 bases; junction bases not matched to a gene: 13. Germline assignment: CDR1 SGHTS and CDR2 YDEGEE. There are 17 residues in the CDR3.

The chain's CDR3 is CASSASAPNYGYTF. The DNA for the CDR3 is TGTGCCAGCAGTGCGAGCGCCCCTAACTATGGCTACACCTTC. The chain carries TRBV28 and TRBJ1-2; D remains ambiguous. Trimming cost V 5 bases and J 0 bases, with 10 bases left between them. Germline lookup yields CDR1 MDHEN and CDR2 SYDVKM. This CDR3 region has 14 residues.

This clone was observed once. The gene calls are TRBV2 and TRBJ2-6; TRBD2 matches 10 bases. V lost 6 bases and J lost 0; bases outside the gene matches: 5. The CDR3 is 17 amino acids. From germline, CDR1 is SNHLY and CDR2 FYNNEI. The CDR3 reads CASRRTSGTSGANVLTF. DNA for the CDR3: TGTGCCAGCAGGAGGACTAGCGGAACCTCTGGGGCCAACGTCCTGACTTTC.